The clone carrying this T cell receptor (beta chain) was detected only a few times. The antigen remains unidentified. This entry belongs to a study of T cell repertoires in cytomegalovirus infection. General observations from the study: Ex vivo, HLA-C-restricted CMV-specific TCR beta clonotypes prevailed over the rest of the response. The cumulative frequency of public TCR beta families distinguished individuals who carried CMV together with the relevant HLA.

TCRdb reprocessed the reads via MiXCR and lists one record per CDR3 protein. The sample contains fewer than 900,000 distinct CDR3 sequences, roughly 28% of which appear only once. This CDR3 has 17 amino acids. The germline V gene has CDR1 MGHDK and CDR2 SYGVNS. J gave up 2 bases and V 1 base, and 8 bases lay outside the gene matches. This sample comprised cultured CD8+ T cells from PBMCs, obtained from culture after CMV antigen stimulation. This chain joins TRBV25-1 and TRBJ2-3; TRBD2 agrees at 8 bases. The receptor was isolated from a human donor in good health (CMV status not recorded). Some clones in this sample may be carry-over from other donors' samples. CDR3 sequence: CASSESMRGAFTDTQYF. The CDR3 coding sequence is TGTGCCAGCAGTGAATCGATGCGGGGGGCGTTCACAGATACGCAGTATTTT.